This passage covers 2 T cell receptor beta chains from one sample sequenced in a study. TCRdb ran MiXCR on the 5' RACE reads and lists one entry per CDR3 protein. The repertoire holds approximately 60,000 distinct CDR3 sequences, with around a fifth as singletons. Sequencing used memory CD4+ T cells sorted from a lymph node. Sample subset: memory CD4+ T cells, CD4+CD45RO+CD25-. These receptors were obtained from a female donor with breast cancer.

This chain uses TRBV28 with TRBJ2-5; 8 bases align to TRBD1. Per the germline V gene, CDR1 is MDHEN and CDR2 is SYDVKM. The CDR3 totals 13 residues. Unmatched junction bases numbered 4, after V lost 6 bases and J lost 4 bases. This CDR3 reads CASSTGGIETQYF. The CDR3, as DNA: TGTGCCAGCAGCACAGGGGGAATAGAGACCCAGTACTTC.

This rearrangement joins TRBV28 to TRBJ2-5; weak D call: TRBD2 (7 bases). This CDR3 has 12 amino acids. Germline V lookup: CDR1 MDHEN, CDR2 SYDVKM. V was clipped by 7 bases and J by 5 bases, with 11 bases between them. The CDR3 coding sequence is TGTGCCAGCACGGGGGGCGTCGAGACCCAGTACTTC. Its protein product is CASTGGVETQYF. Full variable domain (missing parts from reference TRBV28 and TRBJ2-5): DVKVTQSSRYLVKRTGEKVFLECVQDMDHENMFWYRQDPGLGLRLIYFSYDVKMKEKGDIPEGYSVSREKKERFSLILESASTNQTSMYLCASTGGVETQYFGPGTRLLVL.